The 16 T cell receptor beta chains given below trace back to one sample, sequenced in a study of blood T cells in healthy people across ages (dated by TCRdb to between 2014 and 2017). Libraries were prepared through 5' RACE. Instrument on record: Illumina HiSeq 2500. The second PCR ran for about 6 to 12 cycles and used a J-beta primer mix along with a sample-barcoded 5' primer. Using fastp at Q25 and MiXCR, TCRdb reprocessed the public reads and kept productive beta chains. One record per CDR3 amino acid sequence lists the most common genes and DNA. The sample records 850,000 to 1,100,000 distinct CDR3 sequences, 35% to 40% of which are singletons. The top ten clonotypes cover around 12% of the sample. The sequenced material came from blood. The origin of the receptors is a man younger than 35 in good health.

The genes are TRBV4-3 and TRBJ2-3, with TRBD1 matching over 8 bases. Trimming cost V 0 bases and J 8 bases; bases outside gene matches: 16. Germline V gene sequence: CDR1 LGHNA, CDR2 YSLEER. The CDR3 is made up of 18 amino acids. CDR3 loop: CASSQDLVRTGIMGTQYF. The CDR3 DNA follows: TGCGCCAGCAGCCAAGATCTAGTGAGGACAGGGATAATGGGTACGCAGTATTTT.

In the case of this clonotype: An end of the junction does not agree with germline; a read error may underlie this. The chain has TRBV7-2 and TRBJ2-4; 11 positions agree with TRBD2. Germline assignment: CDR1 SGHTA and CDR2 FQGNSA. The CDR3 length is 20 residues. CDR3 residues: CAGSKYSGLAEGSDKNIQYF. The CDR3, as DNA: TGTGCCGGCAGCAAATATTCGGGACTAGCGGAGGGGTCAGACAAAAACATTCAGTACTTC.

This clonotype was observed a handful of times. V is TRBV4-1 and J is TRBJ1-5; D ambiguous. Trimming cost V 1 base and J 7 bases, with 20 bases left between them. The CDR3 consists of 17 residues. The V gene's germline CDR1 is MGHRA and CDR2 YSYEKL. The CDR3 here is CASSQGARAGFKQPQHF. CDR3 sequence (DNA): TGCGCCAGCAGCCAAGGCGCAAGGGCGGGTTTCAAGCAGCCCCAGCATTTT.

Only a few counts were recorded for this clonotype. The V call is TRBV5-6, the J call TRBJ2-1; 8 bases line up with TRBD1. V lost 3 bases, J lost 9 bases, and 8 bases stayed unmatched. The CDR3 consists of 14 residues. Germline CDR1 SGHDT, CDR2 YYEEEE. The CDR3 region has the DNA TGTGCCAGCAGCTCAGACAGGGGTTTCACTGAGCAGTTCTTC. This gives the protein CASSSDRGFTEQFF.

This clonotype showed up just a few times. The chain employs TRBV6-1 and TRBJ2-1; the D is unclear. This CDR3 has 13 amino acids. V was trimmed by 2 bases and J by 5 bases, leaving 7 bases between them. Germline V lookup: CDR1 MNHNS, CDR2 SASEGT. The CDR3 is CASSEWLDNEQFF. The CDR3 coding sequence is TGTGCCAGCAGTGAATGGCTAGACAATGAGCAGTTCTTC.

This clonotype was picked up one time. The V call is TRBV11-2, the J call TRBJ2-7, with D tentatively TRBD1 (6 bases). The end of the DNA aligns better with TRBJ2-5, so the J call may be wrong. Per the germline V gene, CDR1 is SGHAT and CDR2 is FQNNGV. This CDR3 region has 16 residues. This CDR3 reads CASSWTVQEPQETQYF. Here the CDR3 DNA reads TGTGCCAGCAGTTGGACAGTCCAAGAACCACAAGAGACCCAGTACTTC.

This chain uses TRBV29-1 with TRBJ2-7; D unclear. V gave up 1 base and J gave up 7 bases, with 8 bases separating them. Germline V CDR1 and CDR2: SQVTM, ANQGSEA. CDR3 length: 11 amino acids. CDR3 bases: TGCAGCGTTGAAGGTAGAGGTGAGCAGTACTTC. As protein: CSVEGRGEQYF.

This clonotype showed up just once. The CDR3 region has the DNA TGCAGTGCTAGGGGGGTACCCCGATCGGCTTTCTTT. Its protein is CSARGVPRSAFF. V usage is TRBV20-1 and J usage is TRBJ1-1, with a weak D call TRBD1 (5 bases). V lost 3 bases and J lost 11, with 16 bases in between. The CDR3 has 12 residues. Per the germline V gene, CDR1 is DFQATT and CDR2 is SNEGSKA (reference sequence).

The chain joins TRBV15 to TRBJ1-5; 7 nucleotides match TRBD1. Germline assignment: CDR1 LNHNV and CDR2 YYDKDF (reference sequence). The CDR3 is made up of 21 amino acids. The J segment lost 0 bases and the V segment lost 0 bases, leaving 17 bases of the junction unmatched. For the CDR3, the DNA is TGTGCCACCAGCAGAGATGAGGTGACAGGGACCCAACCAACTAGCAATCAGCCCCAGCATTTT. This codes for CATSRDEVTGTQPTSNQPQHF.

About this clonotype: This may arise from a read error, as a much more abundant clone is one base away. This chain connects TRBV20-1 to TRBJ1-5; no definite D call. Germline CDR1 DFQATT, CDR2 SNEGSKA (reference sequence). CDR3 length: 12 residues. The CDR3 is CGASVDDQPQHF. The CDR3 nucleotides read TGCGGTGCTAGCGTCGACGATCAGCCCCAGCATTTT.

The chain couples TRBV27 to TRBJ1-5, with a tentative D call TRBD1 (5 bases). Trimming pared 1 base from V and 6 bases from J, leaving 10 bases between. The CDR3 has 14 residues. The germline V gene has CDR1 MNHEY and CDR2 SMNVEV (reference sequence). CDR3 in amino acids: CASSLLGQGQPQHF. DNA for the CDR3: TGTGCCAGCAGTTTATTGGGGCAGGGTCAGCCCCAGCATTTT.

On this clonotype itself: One base away lies a much larger clone, so this may be a sequencing read error. The gene calls are TRBV5-1 and TRBJ1-2, with D maybe TRBD1 (5 bases). This CDR3 is built from 13 residues. Trimming cost V 3 bases and J 4 bases, with 10 bases left between them. Per germline, CDR1 SGHRS and CDR2 YFSETQ. CDR3 DNA: TGCGCCAGCAGCTGGGGACGGCTCTATGGCTACACCTTC. Its protein product is CASSWGRLYGYTF.

V and J are TRBV7-2 and TRBJ2-1, with 11 bases identical to TRBD2. Unmatched junction bases numbered 8, after V lost 2 bases and J lost 2 bases. Looked up from germline, CDR1 is SGHTA and CDR2 is FQGNSA. This CDR3 is built from 18 residues. The CDR3: CASSLRLGSGGAYNEQFF. The DNA of the CDR3 is TGTGCCAGCAGCTTAAGGTTGGGTAGCGGGGGGGCCTACAATGAGCAGTTCTTC.

This clonotype has a handful of counts. Relative to the germline gene, one junction end is altered; a read error may explain this. J is TRBJ1-4 and V is TRBV25-1; D may be TRBD1 (5 bases). The germline V gene has CDR1 MGHDK and CDR2 SYGVNS. CDR3 length: 13 amino acids. Here the CDR3 DNA reads TGTGCCAGCAGTGGGACAACTCATGAAAAACTGTTTTTT. This codes for CASSGTTHEKLFF.

A word on this clonotype: With a much larger clone just one base away, this may be a read error. V is TRBV13 and J is TRBJ2-5; D gene uncertain. Germline CDR1 and CDR2: PRHDT and FYEKMQ (reference sequence). The CDR3 spans 13 residues. The germline V and J ends were trimmed by 1 base and 11 bases, with 14 bases remaining between them. Written as DNA, the CDR3 is TGTGCCAGCAGCTTAGTGGCCAACAATGAGCAGTACTTC. Amino acid sequence: CASSLVANNEQYF. The entire variable domain, with the rest obtained from reference TRBV13 and TRBJ2-5, is as follows: AAGVIQSPRHLIKEKRETATLKCYPIPRHDTVYWYQQGPGQDPQFLISFYEKMQSDKGSIPDRFSAQQFSDYHSELNMSSLELGDSALYFCASSLVANNEQYFGPGTRLLVL.

The J gene is TRBJ1-2, the V gene TRBV29-1, with 8 bases identical to TRBD1. Trimming took 4 bases from V and 4 from J; bases not matched to a gene: 5. CDR1 is SQVTM and CDR2 is ANQGSEA in the germline V gene. There are 13 residues in the CDR3. CDR3: CSVGTGLTYGYTF. The DNA of the CDR3 is TGCAGCGTTGGGACAGGGTTGACCTATGGCTACACCTTC.